This T cell receptor beta chain was recovered during a study of lymphopenia after photon versus proton radiotherapy. Study-wide points: A bigger post-nadir fall in TCR diversity correlated inversely with survival time in deceased patients. Post-nadir diversity loss with photons came from oligoclonal expansion, particularly CD8+ Temra cells. Better survival with proton therapy was suggested as possible, not demonstrated.

In the case of this clone: Its specificity is not known.

This CDR3 spans 12 amino acids. Germline values: CDR1 SGHTA, CDR2 FQGNSA. Trimming stripped 1 base from V and 6 bases from J, with 7 bases between. Clones were sequenced by immunoSEQ multiplex PCR, and TCRdb holds only the in-frame ones, with some missing. The data contain 40,000 to 45,000 clones, 86% of them singletons. The sequence derives from a woman in her sixties or seventies with pancreatic cancer. Some clones in this sample may be carry-over from other donors' samples. The chain recombines TRBV7-2 with TRBJ2-7, with D unresolved. The source was peripheral blood, collected from a patient treated with proton-based radiotherapy. This CDR3 is CASSLDWGEQYF. The CDR3 nucleotides read TGTGCCAGCAGCTTAGATTGGGGCGAGCAGTACTTC.